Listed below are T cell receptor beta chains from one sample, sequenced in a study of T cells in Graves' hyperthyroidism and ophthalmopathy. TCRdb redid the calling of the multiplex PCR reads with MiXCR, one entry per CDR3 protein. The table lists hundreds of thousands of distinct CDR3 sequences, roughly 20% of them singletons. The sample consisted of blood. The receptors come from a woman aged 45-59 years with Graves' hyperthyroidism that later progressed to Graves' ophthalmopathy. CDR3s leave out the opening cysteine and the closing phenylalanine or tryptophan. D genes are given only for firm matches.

CDR3aa: ASSQVTSGGGDTQY; v_gene: TRBV4-2; d_gene: TRBD2; j_gene: TRBJ2-3
CDR3aa: SAREPSRLQASTDTQY; v_gene: TRBV20-1; d_gene: NA; j_gene: TRBJ2-3
CDR3aa: ASSWGEEGGETQY; v_gene: TRBV13; d_gene: NA; j_gene: TRBJ2-5
CDR3aa: AISQEQGTGELF; v_gene: TRBV10-3; d_gene: NA; j_gene: TRBJ2-2
CDR3aa: AWSPGPVNTEAF; v_gene: TRBV30; d_gene: NA; j_gene: TRBJ1-1
CDR3aa: ASNRDNSPLH; v_gene: TRBV2; d_gene: NA; j_gene: TRBJ1-6
CDR3aa: ASSPDSHNEQF; v_gene: TRBV11-2; d_gene: NA; j_gene: TRBJ2-1
CDR3aa: SVVGQRYEQF; v_gene: TRBV29-1; d_gene: NA; j_gene: TRBJ2-1
CDR3aa: SARDSGLETQY; v_gene: TRBV20-1; d_gene: NA; j_gene: TRBJ2-5
CDR3aa: ASSYLYTDTQY; v_gene: TRBV6-5; d_gene: NA; j_gene: TRBJ2-3
CDR3aa: ASSASGLAGYEQY; v_gene: TRBV9; d_gene: TRBD2; j_gene: TRBJ2-7
CDR3aa: ASSGHNSPLH; v_gene: TRBV9; d_gene: NA; j_gene: TRBJ1-6
CDR3aa: ASSMAQMNTEAF; v_gene: TRBV19; d_gene: NA; j_gene: TRBJ1-1
CDR3aa: ASSLRENYGYT; v_gene: TRBV12-3/TRBV12-4; d_gene: NA; j_gene: TRBJ1-2
CDR3aa: ASSQGIIGNTEAF; v_gene: TRBV4-1; d_gene: NA; j_gene: TRBJ1-1
CDR3aa: AWSRGGIQETQY; v_gene: TRBV30; d_gene: TRBD2; j_gene: TRBJ2-5
CDR3aa: ASSQELAYSYEQY; v_gene: TRBV3-1; d_gene: TRBD2; j_gene: TRBJ2-7
CDR3aa: ASSPRLAGGSDTQY; v_gene: TRBV7-2; d_gene: TRBD2; j_gene: TRBJ2-3
CDR3aa: ASRSTRTGSGSNEKLF; v_gene: TRBV7-2; d_gene: TRBD1; j_gene: TRBJ1-4
CDR3aa: ASSSTSGGLSYNEQF; v_gene: TRBV5-1; d_gene: TRBD2; j_gene: TRBJ2-1
CDR3aa: ASSPTGGAGSNQPQH; v_gene: TRBV4-1; d_gene: TRBD1; j_gene: TRBJ1-5
CDR3aa: ASSLGYGLAGSTDTQY; v_gene: TRBV7-3; d_gene: TRBD2; j_gene: TRBJ2-3
CDR3aa: ATSFRTGTGTDTQY; v_gene: TRBV15; d_gene: TRBD1; j_gene: TRBJ2-3
CDR3aa: ASSNRITGSRPQH; v_gene: TRBV7-2; d_gene: NA; j_gene: TRBJ1-5
CDR3aa: ASRLAASNEKLF; v_gene: TRBV7-9; d_gene: NA; j_gene: TRBJ1-4
CDR3aa: ASSPRGPADTQY; v_gene: TRBV18; d_gene: TRBD1; j_gene: TRBJ2-3
CDR3aa: SARDRQAGAYNEQF; v_gene: TRBV20-1; d_gene: TRBD2; j_gene: TRBJ2-1
CDR3aa: ASSYRDGYSGNTIY; v_gene: TRBV6-5; d_gene: NA; j_gene: TRBJ1-3
CDR3aa: ASSEAGNHPTKNIQY; v_gene: TRBV6-1; d_gene: NA; j_gene: TRBJ2-4
CDR3aa: ASSSTLRANTEAF; v_gene: TRBV7-9; d_gene: NA; j_gene: TRBJ1-1
CDR3aa: ASRTSGTVSNEQF; v_gene: TRBV12-3/TRBV12-4; d_gene: TRBD1; j_gene: TRBJ2-1
CDR3aa: ASSLGTVKQETQY; v_gene: TRBV5-1; d_gene: NA; j_gene: TRBJ2-5
CDR3aa: AISESWTGDTEAF; v_gene: TRBV10-3; d_gene: TRBD1; j_gene: TRBJ1-1
CDR3aa: ASRGFQETQY; v_gene: TRBV12-3/TRBV12-4; d_gene: NA; j_gene: TRBJ2-5
CDR3aa: ATGYDRENTDTQY; v_gene: TRBV24-1; d_gene: TRBD1; j_gene: TRBJ2-3
CDR3aa: ASSLALGETEAF; v_gene: TRBV7-9; d_gene: NA; j_gene: TRBJ1-1
CDR3aa: ATSDPGQGRGDTQY; v_gene: TRBV24-1; d_gene: TRBD1; j_gene: TRBJ2-3
CDR3aa: ASTHEAAGNTEAF; v_gene: TRBV7-6; d_gene: NA; j_gene: TRBJ1-1
CDR3aa: ASSLQGAGTEAF; v_gene: TRBV5-1; d_gene: TRBD1; j_gene: TRBJ1-1
CDR3aa: ASSWGLAQGTQY; v_gene: TRBV5-5; d_gene: TRBD2; j_gene: TRBJ2-5
CDR3aa: ASSQAAGGQETQY; v_gene: TRBV14; d_gene: TRBD2; j_gene: TRBJ2-5
CDR3aa: ASSLDRPGHSCELF; v_gene: TRBV11-3; d_gene: NA; j_gene: TRBJ2-2
CDR3aa: ASSNRQGDYGYT; v_gene: TRBV6-1; d_gene: TRBD1; j_gene: TRBJ1-2
CDR3aa: ASSQLDRGQETQY; v_gene: TRBV6-1; d_gene: TRBD1; j_gene: TRBJ2-5
CDR3aa: ASSKDRMIGELF; v_gene: TRBV6-1; d_gene: TRBD1; j_gene: TRBJ2-2
CDR3aa: ASSTSHGSYNEQF; v_gene: TRBV12-3/TRBV12-4; d_gene: NA; j_gene: TRBJ2-1
CDR3aa: SAVRPGQMVTQY; v_gene: TRBV20-1; d_gene: TRBD1; j_gene: TRBJ2-5